Presented here are 20 T cell receptor delta chains from one specimen sequenced in a study of gamma-delta T cells after stem cell transplantation. TCRdb reanalysed the RT-PCR reads with CATT. The data hold 5,000 to 7,500 delta-chain clones, with 25% observed a single time. The sequencing sample was made of gamma-delta T cells. The receptors were sampled from a human donor. It is not recorded whose cells these are; they may come from a transplant donor.

The V call is TRDV2, the J call TRDJ1; 9 nucleotides match TRDD3. This CDR3 has 17 amino acids. Germline loops: CDR1 GEAIGNYY, CDR2 EKD. J lost 0 bases, V lost 2 bases, and 9 bases had no gene match. CDR3 DNA sequence: TGTGCCTGTGACAGCGTACTGGGGGAGGAATACACCGATAAACTCATCTTT. Protein: CACDSVLGEEYTDKLIF.

This clone has more than one count but fewer than ten. The chain carries TRDV2 and TRDJ3; TRDD3 agrees at 12 bases. V lost 0 bases, J lost 0 bases, and 8 bases stayed unmatched. Germline CDR1 and CDR2: GEAIGNYY and EKD. The CDR3 covers 21 residues. The DNA of the CDR3 is TGTGCCTGTGACACCGGGTCTGGGGGATACGGTCTCTCCTGGGACACCCGACAGATGTTTTTC. Amino acid sequence: CACDTGSGGYGLSWDTRQMFF.

By share of the sample, this clone is medium-sized. The V and J genes are TRDV2 and TRDJ1, with 7 bases fitting TRDD3. This CDR3 contains 15 residues. Trimming removed 3 bases from V and 7 bases from J; junction bases left unmatched: 13. Germline V gene lookup returns CDR1 GEAIGNYY and CDR2 EKD. The CDR3 DNA reads TGTGCCTGTGACCCAGTACTGGGGACGACTGTTAAACTCATCTTT. This encodes CACDPVLGTTVKLIF.

The table lists this clone with a few counts. This chain links TRDV2 with TRDJ1; 12 bases align to TRDD3. J was trimmed by 3 bases and V by 1 base; bases with no gene match: 5. Germline V gives CDR1 GEAIGNYY, CDR2 EKD. CDR3 length: 16 amino acids. For the CDR3, the DNA is TGTGCCTGTGACACTCTGGGGGATACGATAGCCGATAAACTCATCTTT. Protein sequence: CACDTLGDTIADKLIF.

The chain employs TRDV2 and TRDJ1; 10 bases match TRDD3. Unmatched junction bases numbered 18, after V lost 0 bases and J lost 0 bases. The CDR3 spans 21 residues. Germline V gene lookup returns CDR1 GEAIGNYY and CDR2 EKD. The CDR3, as DNA: TGTGCCTGTGACACCGTCGGGAGTACTGGGGGATTTTTCAAGTACACCGATAAACTCATCTTT. The encoded protein is CACDTVGSTGGFFKYTDKLIF.

Comment on this clone: Given a far larger clone just one base away, this is likely a sequencing read error. This chain uses TRDV2 with TRDJ3; a weak D match, TRDD3 (6 bases). The CDR3 consists of 21 residues. CDR1 and CDR2 (germline): GEAIGNYY, EKD. The germline V and J ends were trimmed by 1 base and 0 bases, with 21 bases remaining between them. The chain's CDR3 is CACDTVPGDSPSSWDTRQMFF. Here the CDR3 DNA reads TGTGCCTGTGACACGGTACCGGGGGACTCCCCAAGCTCCTGGGACACCCGACAGATGTTTTTC.

A remark on this clone: Only one base separates this from a far larger clonotype, so it likely reflects a read error. The chain recombines TRDV2 with TRDJ1; tentatively, D is TRDD3 (6 bases). The CDR3 runs 22 residues. Looked up from germline, CDR1 is GEAIGNYY and CDR2 is EKD. CDR3 sequence (DNA): TGTGCCTGTGACACCGGGTTTTCCTCTGGGGATGGAAAGAGAATATACACCGATAGACTCATCTTT. It specifies CACDTGFSSGDGKRIYTDRLIF.

This clone is labeled medium-sized. The same CDR3 arises from other DNA sequences in this sample as well. This sequence joins TRDV2 and TRDJ3; 13 bases align to TRDD3. The germline CDR1 and CDR2 sequences are GEAIGNYY and EKD. V was clipped by 4 bases and J by 0 bases; unmatched bases: 14. This CDR3 has 22 residues. Written as DNA, the CDR3 is TGTGCCTGTGATACCCTACTGGGGGATACGCACGCTTCCTCCTGGGACACCCGACAGATGTTTTTC. It encodes CACDTLLGDTHASSWDTRQMFF.

Only a few counts were recorded for this clone. The rearrangement links TRDV2 to TRDJ1; D perhaps matches TRDD3 (5 bases). V lost 1 base, J lost 7 bases, and 15 bases lay in between. This CDR3 is 14 amino acids long. Germline V gene data show CDR1 as GEAIGNYY and CDR2 as EKD. The CDR3, as DNA: TGTGCCTGTGACACTCTAAACGGGGGTCCTAAACTCATCTTT. Translating it yields CACDTLNGGPKLIF.

The gene calls are TRDV2 and TRDJ1, with 7 bases aligning to TRDD3. Germline V gene data show CDR1 as GEAIGNYY and CDR2 as EKD. This CDR3 is 18 amino acids long. J was trimmed by 0 bases and V by 3 bases; bases with no gene match: 15. The chain's CDR3 is CACDPVRGMGSYTDKLIF. For the CDR3, the DNA is TGTGCCTGTGACCCCGTACGGGGGATGGGTTCCTACACCGATAAACTCATCTTT.

In regard to this clone: TCRdb pairs this DNA with a much larger clone's protein that differs at residue 3, likely a read error; the protein shown was translated from the DNA. The chain uses TRDV1 and TRDJ1; maybe TRDD3 (8 bases). CDR1 and CDR2 from the germline V gene are TSWWSYY and QGS. This CDR3 is 24 amino acids long. CDR3 sequence (DNA): TGTGCTTTTGGGGAACTAATGTTAGTTCCTACGGGGGGGATAGTGGGTTCGGACACCGATAAACTCATCTTT. It is translated as CAFGELMLVPTGGIVGSDTDKLIF.

With respect to this clone: A much bigger clone sits one base away, suggesting this may be a read error. The CDR3: CACDANFPTATNHLNTDKLIF. The CDR3 bases are TGTGCCTGTGACGCTAACTTCCCAACTGCGACCAACCACCTCAACACCGATAAACTCATCTTT. The chain employs TRDV2 and TRDJ1, with D possibly matching TRDD2 (5 bases). Germline-derived CDR1 and CDR2 are GEAIGNYY and EKD. CDR3 length: 21 residues. V was trimmed by 3 bases and J by 0 bases, leaving 31 bases between them.

This sequence joins TRDV2 and TRDJ1, with TRDD3 as a possible D gene (6 bases). Germline V gives CDR1 GEAIGNYY, CDR2 EKD. This CDR3 is 19 amino acids long. Between the trimmed V and J ends, which lost 3 bases and 1 base, there was a span of 26 bases. Here the CDR3 reads CACDPVVGGDARRTDKLIF. The CDR3 DNA sequence: TGTGCCTGTGACCCGGTGGTGGGTGGGGATGCCAGGCGCACCGATAAACTCATCTTT.

This clone appeared a few times. The chain employs TRDV2 and TRDJ1, with 8 positions matching TRDD3. This CDR3 has 16 amino acids. The trim removed 5 bases at V and 8 bases at J, leaving 18 bases unmatched. Per the germline V gene, CDR1 is GEAIGNYY and CDR2 is EKD. The CDR3 region is CACAPTLGWGTWKLIF. The CDR3, as DNA: TGTGCCTGTGCCCCGACCCTTGGCTGGGGGACCTGGAAACTCATCTTT.

As to this clone: Distinct nucleotide sequences in the sample also encode this CDR3. CDR3 nucleotides: TGTGCCTGTGACACCATAATTACCGACGAACGTACTCGGGGATCCTCACCAACGTCCGATAAACTCATCTTT. Its translation is CACDTIITDERTRGSSPTSDKLIF. The genes are TRDV2 and TRDJ1; D possibly corresponds to TRDD3 (6 bases). V dropped 0 bases and J dropped 3 bases, with 40 bases sitting between them. From germline, CDR1 is GEAIGNYY and CDR2 EKD. This CDR3 has 24 amino acids.

The genes are TRDV2 and TRDJ1, with 11 bases that match TRDD3. Trimming at V came to 3 bases and at J to 10 bases, leaving 21 bases not matched to a gene. Germline V gene lookup returns CDR1 GEAIGNYY and CDR2 EKD. CDR3 length equals 18 residues. The CDR3 bases are TGTGCCTGTGACCCTGTGGTGGGGGATACGCCCCAAAAGAGAGGACTCATCTTT. Amino acids: CACDPVVGDTPQKRGLIF.

This clone was detected a few times. This sequence joins TRDV1 and TRDJ1; D perhaps matches TRDD1 (5 bases). V shed 3 bases and J shed 6 bases, with 14 bases lying between them. Germline loops: CDR1 TSWWSYY, CDR2 QGS. CDR3 length equals 14 residues. The CDR3: CALGEPKYRYKLIF. The DNA of the CDR3 is TGTGCTCTTGGGGAGCCCAAATACCGGTATAAACTCATCTTT.

The rearrangement joins TRDV2 to TRDJ1, with TRDD3 matching 12 bases. CDR1 is GEAIGNYY and CDR2 is EKD in the germline V gene. Trimming at V came to 2 bases and at J to 4 bases, leaving 7 bases not matched to a gene. The CDR3 loop spans 16 amino acids. The CDR3 DNA reads as TGTGCCTGTGACAGGCTGGGGGATACGGGGGGCGATAAACTCATCTTT. This encodes CACDRLGDTGGDKLIF.

Only a few counts were recorded for this clone. The rearrangement uses TRDV2 and TRDJ1; D is perhaps TRDD2 (6 bases). The germline V gene has CDR1 GEAIGNYY and CDR2 EKD. The CDR3 spans 16 residues. With 0 bases removed from V and 3 bases from J, the gap between germline ends came to 16 bases. The DNA for the CDR3 is TGTGCCTGTGACACCCTCCTACCGGGTATATCCGATAAACTCATCTTT. Translation: CACDTLLPGISDKLIF.

Worth noting for this clone: This likely stems from a read error, as it lies one base from a far larger clone. The chain has TRDV2 and TRDJ1; TRDD3 matches at 13 bases. V was pared by 5 bases and J by 2 bases, with 25 bases of the junction left unmatched. The CDR3 spans 22 residues. Germline lookup yields CDR1 GEAIGNYY and CDR2 EKD. CDR3 in amino acids: CACGIQYWGIRDDQVRTDKLIF. CDR3 bases: TGTGCCTGTGGCATCCAGTACTGGGGGATACGGGATGACCAAGTCAGAACCGATAAACTCATCTTT.